Each of the 30 T cell receptor beta chains below was sequenced from the same sample in a study of T cell responses to AZD1222 COVID-19 vaccine. Produced via immunoSEQ multiplex PCR; TCRdb's table is partial and in-frame only. This sample has roughly 140,000 clones, with approximately 91% found just once. This specimen was peripheral blood, taken 28 days after the second AZD1222 dose. These receptor sequences come from an adult who received the AZD1222 COVID-19 vaccine.

This chain uses TRBV2 with TRBJ2-1, with 9 bases identical to TRBD2. Germline V CDR1 and CDR2: SNHLY, FYNNEI. The trim removed 5 bases at V and 4 bases at J, leaving 6 bases unmatched. CDR3 size: 15 residues. The CDR3 region is CASSRIAGEYNEQFF. Written as DNA, the CDR3 is TGTGCCAGCAGTCGAATAGCGGGAGAGTACAATGAGCAGTTCTTC.

V gene TRBV7-2 combines with J gene TRBJ1-2; TRBD1 matches 7 bases. Germline values: CDR1 SGHTA, CDR2 FQGNSA. J was trimmed by 8 bases and V by 5 bases; bases with no gene match: 8. CDR3 length equals 13 residues. CDR3 amino acids: CASSPDRAEGYTF. CDR3 bases: TGTGCCAGCAGCCCTGACAGGGCAGAGGGCTACACCTTC.

The J gene is TRBJ2-7, the V gene TRBV6-2 or TRBV6-3, with 8 positions matching TRBD2. V trimming: 0 bases; J trimming: 2 bases; junction bases outside the gene matches: 9. CDR3 size: 17 residues. CDR1 is MNHEY and CDR2 is SVGEGT in the germline V gene. This CDR3 reads CASSYSKATSAAYEQYF. The CDR3 DNA reads as TGTGCCAGCAGTTACTCGAAGGCGACTAGCGCCGCCTACGAGCAGTACTTC.

V gene TRBV6-5 combines with J gene TRBJ1-1, with 12 bases aligning to TRBD1. CDR3 length: 14 amino acids. Germline-derived CDR1 and CDR2 are MNHEY and SVGAGI. J was trimmed by 6 bases and V by 4 bases; bases with no gene match: 3. CDR3 in amino acids: CASSLGTGGSEAFF. As DNA, the CDR3 is TGTGCCAGCAGTTTAGGGACAGGGGGCTCTGAAGCTTTCTTT.

The chain combines TRBV7-9 with TRBJ2-7; 14 bases match TRBD2. Looked up from germline, CDR1 is SEHNR and CDR2 is FQNEAQ (reference sequence). The trim removed 4 bases at V and 5 bases at J, leaving 4 bases unmatched. The length of the CDR3 is 15 residues. The CDR3 DNA follows: TGTGCCAGCAGCTATGGGACTAGCGGGAGACACGAGCAGTACTTC. It codes for CASSYGTSGRHEQYF.

A few counts support this clone. The CDR3 DNA sequence: TGTGCCAGCAGTTACACCCGAGGGAGCTCCTACGAGCAGTACTTC. Translated: CASSYTRGSSYEQYF. The chain is built from TRBV6-5 and TRBJ2-7; possible D gene TRBD2, 5 bases. Trimming stripped 2 bases from V and 0 bases from J, with 11 bases between. The CDR3 sequence is 15 residues long. Germline CDR1 MNHEY, CDR2 SVGAGI.

Here the CDR3 reads CASSSGFSTDTQYF. In DNA form, the CDR3 reads TGTGCCAGCAGCTCGGGATTTAGCACAGATACGCAGTATTTT. The V call is TRBV11-1, the J call TRBJ2-3, with TRBD2 as a possible D gene (5 bases). The germline gives CDR1 SGHAT, CDR2 FQDESV (reference sequence). With 4 bases removed from V and 0 bases from J, the gap between germline ends came to 8 bases. This CDR3 is 14 amino acids long.

The chain carries TRBV24-1 and TRBJ2-3; D ambiguous. The germline gives CDR1 KGHDR, CDR2 SFDVKD. The CDR3 contains 14 residues. V lost 4 bases to trimming and J lost 0 bases, with 7 bases between them. DNA for the CDR3: TGTGCCACCAGTGACAGACGTAGCACAGATACGCAGTATTTT. Protein sequence: CATSDRRSTDTQYF.

V usage is TRBV5-1 and J usage is TRBJ1-6; TRBD1 matches at 7 bases. Trimming at V came to 0 bases and at J to 8 bases, leaving 5 bases not matched to a gene. The CDR3 contains 15 residues. Germline CDR1 SGHRS, CDR2 YFSETQ. CDR3 loop: CASSLDIGGDSPLHF. CDR3 in DNA: TGCGCCAGCAGCTTGGATATAGGGGGCGATTCACCCCTCCACTTT. Full variable domain (outside the CDR3, taken from reference TRBV5-1 and TRBJ1-6): KAGVTQTPRYLIKTRGQQVTLSCSPISGHRSVSWYQQTPGQGLQFLFEYFSETQRNKGNFPGRFSGRQFSNSRSEMNVSTLELGDSALYLCASSLDIGGDSPLHFGNGTRLTVT.

The chain is built from TRBV2 and TRBJ1-4, with 7 bases lining up with TRBD1. Per the germline V gene, CDR1 is SNHLY and CDR2 is FYNNEI. The J segment lost 7 bases and the V segment lost 8 bases, leaving 13 bases of the junction unmatched. The CDR3 has 15 amino acids. The CDR3, as DNA: TGTGCCAGCGGCCGGGCTCAGGGGGGGGCTGAAAAACTGTTTTTT. Translated, it gives CASGRAQGGAEKLFF.

In its sample, this clone was seen once. The V and J genes are TRBV3-1 (or the pseudogene TRBV3-2) and TRBJ2-4, with 8 bases matching TRBD2. V lost 2 bases and J lost 7; bases outside the gene matches: 10. Per germline, CDR1 LGHDT and CDR2 YNNKEL (reference sequence). CDR3 length: 16 residues. Here the CDR3 reads CASSQLYSGVGNIQYF. Here the CDR3 DNA reads TGTGCCAGCAGCCAATTATATAGCGGGGTCGGCAACATTCAGTACTTC.

The rearrangement uses TRBV5-8 and TRBJ2-3, with TRBD1 matching 9 bases. Germline V gives CDR1 SGHTS, CDR2 YDEGEE. After removal of 4 bases from V and 4 bases from J, the junction contained 7 bases not matched to a gene. The CDR3 spans 15 residues. In nucleotides, the CDR3 is TGTGCCAGCAGCCTGGGACAGGGTGGGGCAGATACGCAGTATTTT. Translation: CASSLGQGGADTQYF.

The chain employs TRBV2 and TRBJ1-1; the D is unclear. The germline V gene encodes CDR1 SNHLY and CDR2 FYNNEI. This CDR3 comprises 13 residues. Trimming stripped 7 bases from V and 1 base from J, with 10 bases between. The CDR3 region has the DNA TGTGCCAGCACCGAGGGCGGGAACACTGAAGCTTTCTTT. Encoded protein: CASTEGGNTEAFF. Filled out from reference TRBV2 and TRBJ1-1, the complete variable domain reads EPEVTQTPSHQVTQMGQEVILRCVPISNHLYFYWYRQILGQKVEFLVSFYNNEISEKSEIFDDQFSVERPDGSNFTLKIRSTKLEDSAMYFCASTEGGNTEAFFGQGTRLTVV.

This clone was detected only a few times. The gene calls are TRBV4-1 and TRBJ2-3; 7 bases map to TRBD1. Germline V lookup: CDR1 MGHRA, CDR2 YSYEKL. The CDR3 is made up of 17 amino acids. Losses at the gene ends were 0 bases for V and 1 base for J; bases not matched to a gene: 7. As DNA, the CDR3 is TGCGCCAGCAGCCAAGATAAAGGGGGCGCGGGCACAGATACGCAGTATTTT. Its protein product is CASSQDKGGAGTDTQYF.

This chain uses TRBV19 with TRBJ1-3; 7 nucleotides line up with TRBD1. The CDR3 contains 14 residues. Germline-derived CDR1 and CDR2 are LNHDA and SQIVND (reference sequence). V shed 8 bases, J shed 3 bases, and the junction held 7 bases outside the gene matches. The CDR3 here is CASERPGGGNTIYF. In DNA form, the CDR3 reads TGTGCCAGTGAGAGGCCAGGGGGTGGAAACACCATATATTTT.

The chain is built from TRBV10-2 and TRBJ2-3; TRBD2 matches 10 bases. With 4 bases clipped from V and 4 bases from J, the junction kept 2 bases outside the gene matches. The CDR3 loop spans 14 amino acids. Germline CDR1 WSHSY, CDR2 SAAADI. This CDR3 reads CASSGAGGPDTQYF. CDR3 nucleotides: TGCGCCAGCAGTGGAGCGGGGGGGCCAGATACGCAGTATTTT.

This clone was detected once. This CDR3 is CASSLENGYGQPQHF. DNA for the CDR3: TGTGCCAGCAGCTTAGAAAACGGGTATGGTCAGCCCCAGCATTTT. The chain couples TRBV11-2 to TRBJ1-5; D remains ambiguous. Trimming pared 0 bases from V and 6 bases from J, leaving 12 bases between. The CDR3 extends over 15 amino acids. Germline V gives CDR1 SGHAT, CDR2 FQNNGV.

The chain employs TRBV6-5 and TRBJ2-1; D unresolved. CDR1 is MNHEY and CDR2 is SVGAGI in the germline V gene. The CDR3 extends over 13 amino acids. Trimming shortened V by 7 bases and J by 1 base, and 8 bases separated the two germline ends. CDR3 sequence reads: CASMERSYNEQFF. The CDR3, as DNA: TGTGCCAGCATGGAGCGATCCTACAATGAGCAGTTCTTC.

V usage is TRBV18 and J usage is TRBJ2-2; possibly TRBD1 for D (5 bases). Between the trimmed V and J ends, which lost 3 bases and 1 base, there was a span of 15 bases. Looked up from germline, CDR1 is KGHSH and CDR2 is LQKENI. The CDR3 is made up of 17 amino acids. CDR3 nucleotide sequence: TGTGCCAGCTCACCGGGGTTTAAACAGGAGAACACCGGGGAGCTGTTTTTT. Translation gives CASSPGFKQENTGELFF.

The chain employs TRBV6-4 and TRBJ1-3, with 7 positions matching TRBD1. Looked up from germline, CDR1 is MRHNA and CDR2 is SNTAGT. Trimming took 4 bases from V and 1 from J; bases not matched to a gene: 1. This CDR3 contains 14 residues. The CDR3 bases are TGTGCCAGCAGTGGGGACAGATCTGGAAACACCATATATTTT. Its protein product is CASSGDRSGNTIYF.

This clone was picked up one time. The chain recombines TRBV5-1 with TRBJ2-5; D is unresolved. The V gene lost 5 bases and the J gene lost 3 bases, with 17 bases spanning the gap. There are 15 residues in the CDR3. CDR1 SGHRS and CDR2 YFSETQ come from the germline V gene. This chain's CDR3 is CASRTLGFKEETQYF. The CDR3 DNA is TGCGCCAGCAGGACCCTTGGATTTAAGGAAGAGACCCAGTACTTC.

This clone is a singleton in its sample. The V gene is TRBV6-2 or TRBV6-3, the J gene TRBJ1-4; D is ambiguous. V dropped 0 bases and J dropped 8 bases, with 4 bases sitting between them. Germline values: CDR1 MNHEY, CDR2 SVGEGT. The CDR3 sequence is 12 residues long. The CDR3 DNA reads TGTGCCAGCAGTTACTCGATGGAAAAACTGTTTTTT. Translated, it gives CASSYSMEKLFF.

This chain links TRBV7-9 with TRBJ1-5; tentative D call: TRBD1 (6 bases). The CDR3 contains 14 residues. V shed 1 base and J shed 4 bases, with 8 bases lying between them. Germline V lookup: CDR1 SEHNR, CDR2 FQNEAQ (reference sequence). The CDR3 nucleotides are TGTGCCAGCAGCTTAGTAGGGGGTAATCAGCCCCAGCATTTT. Translation: CASSLVGGNQPQHF.

The rearrangement uses TRBV5-5 and TRBJ1-2, with D perhaps TRBD1 (5 bases). V lost 2 bases, J lost 5 bases, and 13 bases lay in between. Germline loops: CDR1 SGHKS, CDR2 YYEKEE (reference sequence). This CDR3 contains 14 residues. CDR3 amino acids: CASSFRDPKYGYTF. The CDR3 DNA sequence: TGTGCCAGCAGCTTCCGGGACCCAAAATATGGCTACACCTTC. The entire variable domain, with the rest obtained from reference TRBV5-5 and TRBJ1-2, is as follows: DAGVTQSPTHLIKTRGQQVTLRCSPISGHKSVSWYQQVLGQGPQFIFQYYEKEERGRGNFPDRFSARQFPNYSSELNVNALLLGDSALYLCASSFRDPKYGYTFGSGTRLTVV.

The chain couples TRBV6-1 to TRBJ2-1; TRBD2 matches at 10 bases. This CDR3 has 15 residues. Germline-derived CDR1 and CDR2 are MNHNS and SASEGT. V lost 2 bases to trimming and J lost 4 bases; unmatched junction nucleotides: 2. CDR3 residues: CASSESSGGYNEQFF. CDR3 nucleotides: TGTGCCAGCAGTGAAAGTAGCGGGGGGTACAATGAGCAGTTCTTC.

V usage is TRBV6-5 and J usage is TRBJ1-5, with 7 bases lining up with TRBD1. Germline loops: CDR1 MNHEY, CDR2 SVGAGI. This CDR3 spans 15 amino acids. Losses at the gene ends were 6 bases for V and 0 bases for J; bases not matched to a gene: 5. The CDR3 DNA reads as TGTGCCAGCAGAGACAGGGTCCCTAGCAATCAGCCCCAGCATTTT. Translated, it gives CASRDRVPSNQPQHF.

The J gene is TRBJ2-5, the V gene TRBV7-8; tentatively, D is TRBD2 (5 bases). CDR3 length: 14 residues. Trimming removed 5 bases at V and 2 bases at J, with 12 bases between. The germline CDR1 and CDR2 sequences are SGHVS and FQNEAQ. CDR3 in DNA: TGTGCCAGCAGCCCTCGCGGGTCACAAGAGACCCAGTACTTC. Translated, it gives CASSPRGSQETQYF.

Points on this clone: The sample carries other DNA sequences with the same CDR3. The V gene is TRBV5-1, the J gene TRBJ2-3, with 8 bases fitting TRBD2. The CDR3 is 15 amino acids. The junction had 5 bases not matched to a gene; V was cut back by 4 bases and J by 1 base. CDR1 and CDR2 (germline): SGHRS, YFSETQ. CDR3 coding DNA: TGCGCCAGCAGCCCCAGCGGGGGAGGCACAGATACGCAGTATTTT. Translating it yields CASSPSGGGTDTQYF.

The rearrangement joins TRBV9 to TRBJ2-7; a weak D match, TRBD2 (6 bases). The CDR3 consists of 14 residues. Trimming took off 4 bases at V and 2 bases at J, with 13 bases between the two ends. The germline gives CDR1 SGDLS, CDR2 YYNGEE. CDR3 amino acids: CASSLSGRTYEQYF. The CDR3 region has the DNA TGTGCCAGCAGCTTAAGCGGGCGGACCTACGAGCAGTACTTC.

This CDR3 reads CATRQGTTNEKLFF. CDR3 nucleotide sequence: TGTGCCACCAGACAGGGTACGACTAATGAAAAACTGTTTTTT. The genes are TRBV15 and TRBJ1-4, with a possible D match to TRBD1 (6 bases). This CDR3 is 14 amino acids long. Germline V CDR1 and CDR2: LNHNV, YYDKDF (reference sequence). V was shortened by 6 bases and J by 2 bases, with 10 bases between the two germline ends.